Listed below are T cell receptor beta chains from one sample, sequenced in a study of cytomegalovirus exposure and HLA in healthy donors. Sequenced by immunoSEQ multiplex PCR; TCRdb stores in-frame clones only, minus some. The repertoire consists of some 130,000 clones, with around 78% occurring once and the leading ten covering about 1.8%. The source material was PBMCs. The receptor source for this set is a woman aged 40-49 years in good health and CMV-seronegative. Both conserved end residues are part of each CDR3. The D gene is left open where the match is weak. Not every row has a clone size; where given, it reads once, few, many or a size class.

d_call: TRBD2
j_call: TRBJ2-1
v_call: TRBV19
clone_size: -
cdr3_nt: TGTGCCAGTATGGGCTGGGGGGGTCCCGAACCTGAGCAGCTCTTC
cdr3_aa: CASMGWGGPEPEQLF

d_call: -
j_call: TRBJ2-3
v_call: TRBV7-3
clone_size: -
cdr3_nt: TGTGTCAGCAGCTCCGCCCCGGGGGGCTCATCAGATACGCAGTATTTT
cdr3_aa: CVSSSAPGGSSDTQYF

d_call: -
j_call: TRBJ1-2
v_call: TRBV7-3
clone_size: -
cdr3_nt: TGTGCCAGCAGCCCGAACCGGGACACGGGGTATTACACCTTC
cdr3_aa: CASSPNRDTGYYTF

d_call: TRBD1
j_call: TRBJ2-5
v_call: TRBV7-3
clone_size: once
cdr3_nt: TGTGCCAGCAGCGCTCAGGGGGCTTCGGAGACCCAGTACTTC
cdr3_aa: CASSAQGASETQYF

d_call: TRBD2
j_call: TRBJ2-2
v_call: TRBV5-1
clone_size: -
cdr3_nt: TGCGCCAGCAGCCCTTTAGCGGGAGCGGGACCCGGGGAGCTGTTTTTT
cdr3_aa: CASSPLAGAGPGELFF

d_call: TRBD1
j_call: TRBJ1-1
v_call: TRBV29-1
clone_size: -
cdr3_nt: TGCAGCGTCACCCAGGGGGGAAGCACTGAAGCTTTCTTT
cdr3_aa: CSVTQGGSTEAFF

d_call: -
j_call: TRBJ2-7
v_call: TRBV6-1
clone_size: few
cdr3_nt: TGTGCCAGCAGCCGCAGGGTAGGGTCCGACGAGCAGTACTTC
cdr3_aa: CASSRRVGSDEQYF

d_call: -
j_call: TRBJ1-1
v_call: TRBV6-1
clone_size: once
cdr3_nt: TGTGCCAGCAGTGAAAGAGCGACAGCGAACACTGAAGCTTTCTTT
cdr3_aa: CASSERATANTEAFF

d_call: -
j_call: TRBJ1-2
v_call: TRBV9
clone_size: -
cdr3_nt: TGTGCCAGCAGCTCCCATCGCCGGGGGGGTGGCTACACCTTC
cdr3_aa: CASSSHRRGGGYTF

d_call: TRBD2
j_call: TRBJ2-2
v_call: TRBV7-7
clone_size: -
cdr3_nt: TGTGCCAGCAGCTTAGGAGCGGGAGTAGGCGACACCGGGGAGCTGTTTTTT
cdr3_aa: CASSLGAGVGDTGELFF

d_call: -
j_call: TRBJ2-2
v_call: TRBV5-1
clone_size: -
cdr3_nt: TGCGCCAGCAGCTTGGGGAGCCGGAACACCGGGGAGCTGTTTTTT
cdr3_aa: CASSLGSRNTGELFF

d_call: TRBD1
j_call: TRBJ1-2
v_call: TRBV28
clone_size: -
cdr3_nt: TGTGCCAGCAGTCCGACCGGACCCCTACAGGGGAAGGACTATGGCTACACCTTC
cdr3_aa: CASSPTGPLQGKDYGYTF

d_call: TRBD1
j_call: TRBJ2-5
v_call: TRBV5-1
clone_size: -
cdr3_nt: TGCGCCAGCAGCTTGGAGGGGGCAGGTGAGACCCAGTACTTC
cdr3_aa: CASSLEGAGETQYF

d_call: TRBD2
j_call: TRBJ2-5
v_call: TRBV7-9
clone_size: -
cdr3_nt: TGTGCCAGCAGCCACAGTTTCTGGACTAGCGACCAAGAGACCCAGTACTTC
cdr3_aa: CASSHSFWTSDQETQYF

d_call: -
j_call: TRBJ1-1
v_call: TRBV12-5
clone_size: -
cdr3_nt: TGTGCTAGTGGTCTAGGGACAAAGGGCACTGAAGCTTTCTTT
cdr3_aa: CASGLGTKGTEAFF

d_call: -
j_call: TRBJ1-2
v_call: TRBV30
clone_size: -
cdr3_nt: TGTGCCCGGGAGCGGAGAGGCTATGGCTACACCTTC
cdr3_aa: CARERRGYGYTF

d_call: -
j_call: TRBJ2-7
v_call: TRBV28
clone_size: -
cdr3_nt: TGTGCCAGCAGTCCGCTCGGGGTTCGCGAGCAGTACTTC
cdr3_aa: CASSPLGVREQYF

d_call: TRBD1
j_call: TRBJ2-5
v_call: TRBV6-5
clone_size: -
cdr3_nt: TGTGCCAGCAGTTACCTCGGACAGGGACAAGAGACCCAGTACTTC
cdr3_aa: CASSYLGQGQETQYF

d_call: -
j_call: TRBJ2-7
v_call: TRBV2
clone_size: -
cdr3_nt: TGTGCCAGCAGTGACAGTTATGGCGAGCAGTACTTC
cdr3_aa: CASSDSYGEQYF

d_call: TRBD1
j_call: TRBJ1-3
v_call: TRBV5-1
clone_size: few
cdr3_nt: TGCGCCAGCAGGTCGACAGGGTCGGCGGCTGGAAACACCATATATTTT
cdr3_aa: CASRSTGSAAGNTIYF

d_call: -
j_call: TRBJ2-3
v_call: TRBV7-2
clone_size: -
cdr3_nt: TGTGCCAGCAGCATGGACAGTCCAGATACGCAGTATTTT
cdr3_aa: CASSMDSPDTQYF

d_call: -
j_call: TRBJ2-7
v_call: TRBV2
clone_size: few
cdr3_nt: TGTGCCAGCTCTAGGGAGGCCTACGAGCAGTACTTC
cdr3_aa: CASSREAYEQYF

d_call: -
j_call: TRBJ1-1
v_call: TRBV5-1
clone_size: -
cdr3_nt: TGCGCCAGCATGCCCGCAGGGAGGTACGCTGAAGCTTTCTTT
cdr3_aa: CASMPAGRYAEAFF

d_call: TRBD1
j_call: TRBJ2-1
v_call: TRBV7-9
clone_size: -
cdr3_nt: TGTGCCAGCAGCTTAGGGGACAGAAGCTACAATGAGCAGTTCTTC
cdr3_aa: CASSLGDRSYNEQFF

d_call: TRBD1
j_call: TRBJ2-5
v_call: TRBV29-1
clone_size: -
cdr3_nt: TGCAGCGCGCTGGGACAGGATGGAGAGACCCAGTACTTC
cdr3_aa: CSALGQDGETQYF

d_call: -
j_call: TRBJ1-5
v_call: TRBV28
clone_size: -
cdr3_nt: TGTGCCAGCAAGCGAGGGAATGGCAATCAGCCCCAGCATTTT
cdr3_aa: CASKRGNGNQPQHF

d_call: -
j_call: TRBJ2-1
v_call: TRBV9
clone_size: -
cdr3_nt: TGTGCCAGCAGCGTAAGGGGTACGATCGATGAGCAGTTCTTC
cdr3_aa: CASSVRGTIDEQFF

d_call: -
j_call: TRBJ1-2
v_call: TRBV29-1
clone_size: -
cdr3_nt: TGCAGCGTTGAAGGTGCGGCAGGGGTTGGCTATGGCTACACCTTC
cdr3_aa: CSVEGAAGVGYGYTF

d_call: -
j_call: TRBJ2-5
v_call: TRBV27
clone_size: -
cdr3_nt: TGTGCCAGCAGTTTCGCAGGGGAGGGAGAGACCCAGTACTTC
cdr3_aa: CASSFAGEGETQYF

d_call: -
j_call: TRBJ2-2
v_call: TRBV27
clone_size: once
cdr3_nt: TGTGCCAGCAGCCCCCAGGCAGCGAACACCGGGGAGCTGTTTTTT
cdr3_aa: CASSPQAANTGELFF

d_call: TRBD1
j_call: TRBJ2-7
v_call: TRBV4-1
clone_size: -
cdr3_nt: TGCGCCAGCAGCCAAGGGGCGGACAGGGTCACCTACGAGCAGTACTTC
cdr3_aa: CASSQGADRVTYEQYF

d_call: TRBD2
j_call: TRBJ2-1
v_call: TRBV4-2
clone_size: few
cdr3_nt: TGTGCCAGCGGTTATCAAGCGGGGACGTTCAATGAGCAGTTCTTC
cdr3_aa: CASGYQAGTFNEQFF

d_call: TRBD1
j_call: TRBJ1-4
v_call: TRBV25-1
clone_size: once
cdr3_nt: TGTGCCAGCAGTTCCTACAGGGGGAGAGGGGAAAAACTGTTTTTT
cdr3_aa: CASSSYRGRGEKLFF

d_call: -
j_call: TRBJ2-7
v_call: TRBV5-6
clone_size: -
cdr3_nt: TGTGCCAGCAGCTCCCGAGACAGGCTCTCCTACGAGCAGTACTTC
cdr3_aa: CASSSRDRLSYEQYF

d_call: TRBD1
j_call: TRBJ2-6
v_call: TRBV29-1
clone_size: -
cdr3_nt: TGCAGCGTCTATACAGGGGCTGGGGCCAACGGCCTGACTTTC
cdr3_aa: CSVYTGAGANGLTF

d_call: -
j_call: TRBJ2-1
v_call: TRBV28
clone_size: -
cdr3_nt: TGTGCCACCTTAACCGAGAGTGTGAGCGAATCCTACAATGAGCAGTTCTTC
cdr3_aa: CATLTESVSESYNEQFF

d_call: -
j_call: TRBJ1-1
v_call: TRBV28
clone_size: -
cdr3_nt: TGTGCCAGCAGCCCTGGAGGCGAGACTGAAGCTTTCTTT
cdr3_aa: CASSPGGETEAFF

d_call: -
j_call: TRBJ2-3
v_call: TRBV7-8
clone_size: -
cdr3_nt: TGTGCCAGCAGCTTAGTTCAAAGCACAGATACGCAGTATTTT
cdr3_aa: CASSLVQSTDTQYF

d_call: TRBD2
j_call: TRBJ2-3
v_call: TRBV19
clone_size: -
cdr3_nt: TGTGCCAGTAGATTGGGTGGGACTAGCCCGCAGTATTTT
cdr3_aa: CASRLGGTSPQYF

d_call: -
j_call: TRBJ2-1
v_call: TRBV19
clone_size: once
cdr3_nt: TGTGCCAGTAGCAGGGAGGACGCCTACAATGAGCAGTTCTTC
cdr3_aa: CASSREDAYNEQFF

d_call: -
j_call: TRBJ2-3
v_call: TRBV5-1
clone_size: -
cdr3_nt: TGCGCCAGCAGCTTCCCCCGGCGGGAAACAGATACGCAGTATTTT
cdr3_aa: CASSFPRRETDTQYF

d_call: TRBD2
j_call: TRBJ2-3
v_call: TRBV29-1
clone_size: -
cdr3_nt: TGCAGCGTTGTTAGGATGAGGTCTAGCGGGAGGACAGATACGCAGTATTTT
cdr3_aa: CSVVRMRSSGRTDTQYF

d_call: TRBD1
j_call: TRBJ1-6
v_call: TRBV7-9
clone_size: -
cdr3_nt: TGTGCCAGCAGCCCTGGGGGGACAGTCAATTCACCCCTCCACTTT
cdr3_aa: CASSPGGTVNSPLHF

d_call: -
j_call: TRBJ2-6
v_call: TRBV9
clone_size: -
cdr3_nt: TGTGCCAGCAGCGTCGAAGGCTCTGGGGCCAACGGCCTGACTTTC
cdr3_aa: CASSVEGSGANGLTF

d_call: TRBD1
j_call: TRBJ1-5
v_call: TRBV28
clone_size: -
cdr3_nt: TGTGCCAGCAGCCTAGGGGGCAGGGGGCCTGGTCAGCCCCAGCATTTT
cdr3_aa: CASSLGGRGPGQPQHF

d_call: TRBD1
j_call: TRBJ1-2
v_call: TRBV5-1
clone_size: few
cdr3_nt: TGCGCCAGCGCCCGGGACAGGGGATCTAACTATGGCTACACCTTC
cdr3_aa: CASARDRGSNYGYTF

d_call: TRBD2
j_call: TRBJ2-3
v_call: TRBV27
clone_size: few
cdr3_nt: TGTGCCAGCAGTTCCGGGACTACATATACGCAGTATTTT
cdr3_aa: CASSSGTTYTQYF

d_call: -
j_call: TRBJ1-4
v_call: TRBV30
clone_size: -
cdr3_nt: TGTGCCTGGAGTGCAGGCTGGACTAATGAAAAACTGTTTTTT
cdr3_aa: CAWSAGWTNEKLFF

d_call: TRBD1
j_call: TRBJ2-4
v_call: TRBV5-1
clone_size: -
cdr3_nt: TGCGCCAGCAGCCGGGACAGGGCCTTAGATATTCAGTACTTC
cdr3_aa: CASSRDRALDIQYF